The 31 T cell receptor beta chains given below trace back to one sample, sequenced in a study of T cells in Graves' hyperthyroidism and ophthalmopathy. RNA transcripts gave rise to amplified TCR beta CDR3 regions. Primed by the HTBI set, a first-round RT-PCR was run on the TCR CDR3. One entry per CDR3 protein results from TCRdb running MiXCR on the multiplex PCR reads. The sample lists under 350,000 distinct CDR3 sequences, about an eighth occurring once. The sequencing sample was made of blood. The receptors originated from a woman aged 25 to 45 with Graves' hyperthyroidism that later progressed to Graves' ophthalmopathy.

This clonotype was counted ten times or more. DNA for the CDR3: TGTGCCAGCAGTGGCCAGGGAGGGAACACTGAAGCTTTCTTT. Translation: CASSGQGGNTEAFF. The chain combines TRBV2 with TRBJ1-1; D perhaps matches TRBD1 (5 bases). V was pared by 4 bases and J by 1 base, with 10 bases between. The germline V gene has CDR1 SNHLY and CDR2 FYNNEI. The CDR3 spans 14 residues.

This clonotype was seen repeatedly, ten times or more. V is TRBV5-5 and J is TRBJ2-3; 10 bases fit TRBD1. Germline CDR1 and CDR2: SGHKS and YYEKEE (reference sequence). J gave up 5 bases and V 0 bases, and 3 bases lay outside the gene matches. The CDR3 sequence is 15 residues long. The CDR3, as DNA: TGTGCCAGCAGCTTGGAGACAGGGGGCGTAGATACGCAGTATTTT. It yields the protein CASSLETGGVDTQYF.

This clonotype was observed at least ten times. CDR3 coding DNA: TGTGCCAGCAGCCCTACCTCGGGGTCGCGGGAGAGGTACGAGCAGTACTTC. Its translation: CASSPTSGSRERYEQYF. The rearrangement uses TRBV11-2 and TRBJ2-7, with TRBD2 matching over 7 bases. CDR3 length equals 17 residues. The J segment lost 4 bases and the V segment lost 5 bases, leaving 17 bases of the junction unmatched. Germline V CDR1 and CDR2: SGHAT, FQNNGV.

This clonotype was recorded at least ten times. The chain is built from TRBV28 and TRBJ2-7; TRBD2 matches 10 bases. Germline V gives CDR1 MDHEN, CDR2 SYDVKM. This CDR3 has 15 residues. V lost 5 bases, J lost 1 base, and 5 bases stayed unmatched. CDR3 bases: TGTGCCAGCAGTCCCTGGACTAGCGGATCCTACGAGCAGTACTTC. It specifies CASSPWTSGSYEQYF.

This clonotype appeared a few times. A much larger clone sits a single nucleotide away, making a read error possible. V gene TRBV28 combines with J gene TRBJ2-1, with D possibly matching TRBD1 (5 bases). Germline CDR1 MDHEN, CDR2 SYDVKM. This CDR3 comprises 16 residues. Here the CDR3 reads CASSLYRSNSYNKQFF. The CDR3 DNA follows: TGTGCCAGCAGTTTATACAGGTCCAACTCCTACAATAAGCAGTTCTTC.

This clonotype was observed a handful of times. CDR3 loop: CASSTGTSGTEQYF. In DNA form, the CDR3 reads TGTGCCAGCAGCACCGGGACTAGCGGGACCGAGCAGTACTTC. The chain recombines TRBV9 with TRBJ2-7; 13 bases are a match to TRBD2. Germline V gene data show CDR1 as SGDLS and CDR2 as YYNGEE. The CDR3 length is 14 residues. With V trimmed by 4 bases and J by 6 bases, 4 bases remained unmatched. Complete variable domain (other parts from reference TRBV9 and TRBJ2-7): DSGVTQTPKHLITATGQRVTLRCSPRSGDLSVYWYQQSLDQGLQFLIQYYNGEERAKGNILERFSAQQFPDLHSELNLSSLELGDSALYFCASSTGTSGTEQYFGPGTRLTVT.

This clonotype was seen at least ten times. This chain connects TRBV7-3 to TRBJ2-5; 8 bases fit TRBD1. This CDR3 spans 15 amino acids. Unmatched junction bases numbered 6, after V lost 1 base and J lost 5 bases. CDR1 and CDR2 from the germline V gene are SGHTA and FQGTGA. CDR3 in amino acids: CASSLMAGGLETQYF. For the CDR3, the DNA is TGTGCCAGCAGCTTAATGGCAGGGGGCCTGGAGACCCAGTACTTC.

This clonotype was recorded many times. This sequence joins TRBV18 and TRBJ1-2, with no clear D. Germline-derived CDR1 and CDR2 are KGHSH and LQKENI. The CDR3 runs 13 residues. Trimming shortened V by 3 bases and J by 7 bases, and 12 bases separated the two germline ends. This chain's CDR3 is CASSPRDPGGYTF. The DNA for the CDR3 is TGTGCCAGCTCACCGAGGGATCCTGGTGGCTACACCTTC.

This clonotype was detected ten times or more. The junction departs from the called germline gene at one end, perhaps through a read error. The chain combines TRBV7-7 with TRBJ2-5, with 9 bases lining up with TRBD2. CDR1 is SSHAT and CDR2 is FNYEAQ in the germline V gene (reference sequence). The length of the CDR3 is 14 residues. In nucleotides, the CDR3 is TGTGCTAGCAGCTTAGCGGGGGCTCGGGAGACCCAGTACTTC. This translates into CASSLAGARETQYF.

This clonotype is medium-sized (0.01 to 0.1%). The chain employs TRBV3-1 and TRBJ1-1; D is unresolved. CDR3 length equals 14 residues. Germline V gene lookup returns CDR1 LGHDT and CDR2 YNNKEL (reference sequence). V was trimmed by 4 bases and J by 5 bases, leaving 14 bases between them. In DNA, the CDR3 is TGTGCCAGCAGCCCCCGGTCAGAAGGGACTGAAGCTTTCTTT. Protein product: CASSPRSEGTEAFF. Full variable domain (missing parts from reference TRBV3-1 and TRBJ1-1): DTAVSQTPKYLVTQMGNDKSIKCEQNLGHDTMYWYKQDSKKFLKIMFSYNNKELIINETVPNRFSPKSPDKAHLNLHINSLELGDSAVYFCASSPRSEGTEAFFGQGTRLTVV.

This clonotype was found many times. Written as DNA, the CDR3 is TGTGCCAGCAGCCCCAGTGGTGCCACGAGGGAGCAGTACTTC. It specifies CASSPSGATREQYF. The chain uses TRBV7-9 and TRBJ2-7; D is ambiguous. The CDR3 consists of 14 residues. Trimming removed 5 bases at V and 7 bases at J, with 18 bases between. Germline CDR1 reads SEHNR; CDR2 reads FQNEAQ (reference sequence).

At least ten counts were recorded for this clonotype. CDR3 sequence reads: CASSSEGVGTQYF. The CDR3 DNA reads as TGTGCCAGCAGCTCTGAGGGAGTTGGGACCCAGTACTTC. The chain combines TRBV7-3 with TRBJ2-5; possible D gene TRBD2, 5 bases. The V gene lost 4 bases and the J gene lost 7 bases, with 13 bases spanning the gap. The CDR3 contains 13 residues. Germline V gene lookup returns CDR1 SGHTA and CDR2 FQGTGA.

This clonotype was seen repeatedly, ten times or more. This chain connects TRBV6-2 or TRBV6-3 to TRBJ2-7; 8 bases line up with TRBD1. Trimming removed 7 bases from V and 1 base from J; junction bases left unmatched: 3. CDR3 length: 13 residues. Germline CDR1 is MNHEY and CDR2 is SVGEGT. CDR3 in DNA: TGTGCCAGCAAGAGACAGGGGTCCTACGAGCAGTACTTC. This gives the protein CASKRQGSYEQYF.

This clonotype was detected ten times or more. The CDR3 DNA sequence: TGTGCCAGCAGCGCCAGCGTGGTTATGAACACTGAAGCTTTCTTT. This translates into CASSASVVMNTEAFF. V is TRBV7-3 and J is TRBJ1-1; D not resolved. V was clipped by 5 bases and J by 0 bases, with 13 bases between them. The V gene's germline CDR1 is SGHTA and CDR2 FQGTGA. CDR3 length equals 15 residues.

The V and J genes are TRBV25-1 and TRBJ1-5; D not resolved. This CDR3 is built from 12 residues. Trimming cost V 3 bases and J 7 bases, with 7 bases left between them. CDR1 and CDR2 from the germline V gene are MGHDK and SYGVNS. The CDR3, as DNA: TGTGCCAGCAGTGACGAAGGACAGCCCCAGCATTTT. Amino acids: CASSDEGQPQHF.

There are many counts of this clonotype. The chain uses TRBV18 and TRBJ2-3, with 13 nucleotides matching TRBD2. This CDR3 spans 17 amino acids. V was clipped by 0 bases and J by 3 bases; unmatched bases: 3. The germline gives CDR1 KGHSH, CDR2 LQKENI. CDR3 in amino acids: CASSPPTTSGRTDTQYF. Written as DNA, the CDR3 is TGTGCCAGCTCACCACCTACGACTAGCGGGAGGACAGATACGCAGTATTTT. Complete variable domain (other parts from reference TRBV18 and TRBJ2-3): NAGVMQNPRHLVRRRGQEARLRCSPMKGHSHVYWYRQLPEEGLKFMVYLQKENIIDESGMPKERFSAEFPKEGPSILRIQQVVRGDSAAYFCASSPPTTSGRTDTQYFGPGTRLTVL.

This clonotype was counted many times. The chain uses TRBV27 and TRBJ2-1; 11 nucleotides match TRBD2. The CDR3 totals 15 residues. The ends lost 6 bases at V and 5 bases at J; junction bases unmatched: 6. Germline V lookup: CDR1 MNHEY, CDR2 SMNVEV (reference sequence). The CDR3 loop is CASSGLAGMNNEQFF. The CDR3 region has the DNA TGTGCCAGCAGCGGACTAGCGGGCATGAACAATGAGCAGTTCTTC.

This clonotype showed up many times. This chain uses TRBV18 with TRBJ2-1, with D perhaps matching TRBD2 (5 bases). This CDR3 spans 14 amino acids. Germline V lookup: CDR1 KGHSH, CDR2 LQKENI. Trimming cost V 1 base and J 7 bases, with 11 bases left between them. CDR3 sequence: CASSPRELVNEQFF. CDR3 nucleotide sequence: TGTGCCAGCTCACCACGGGAGTTGGTGAATGAGCAGTTCTTC.

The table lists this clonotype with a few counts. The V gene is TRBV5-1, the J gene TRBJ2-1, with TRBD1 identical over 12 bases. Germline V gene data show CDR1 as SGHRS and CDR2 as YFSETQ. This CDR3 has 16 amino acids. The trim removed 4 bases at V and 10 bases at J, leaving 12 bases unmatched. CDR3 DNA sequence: TGCGCCAGCAGCCTATCCGGGACAGGGGGCATAGGGGAGCAGTTCTTC. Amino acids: CASSLSGTGGIGEQFF.

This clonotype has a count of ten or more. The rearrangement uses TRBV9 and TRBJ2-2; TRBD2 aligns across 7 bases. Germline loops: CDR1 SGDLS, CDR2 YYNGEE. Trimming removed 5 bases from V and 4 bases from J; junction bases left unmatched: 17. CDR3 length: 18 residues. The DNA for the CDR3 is TGTGCCAGCAGTTTCCCCAGGGCAAGCGGGACGTCCACCGGGGAGCTGTTTTTT. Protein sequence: CASSFPRASGTSTGELFF.

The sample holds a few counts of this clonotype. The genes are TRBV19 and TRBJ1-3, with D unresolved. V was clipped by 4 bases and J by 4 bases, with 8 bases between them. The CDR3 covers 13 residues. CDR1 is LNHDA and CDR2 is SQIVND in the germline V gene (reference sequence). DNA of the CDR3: TGTGCCAGTAGTACAGACGTCGGAAACACCATATATTTT. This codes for CASSTDVGNTIYF.

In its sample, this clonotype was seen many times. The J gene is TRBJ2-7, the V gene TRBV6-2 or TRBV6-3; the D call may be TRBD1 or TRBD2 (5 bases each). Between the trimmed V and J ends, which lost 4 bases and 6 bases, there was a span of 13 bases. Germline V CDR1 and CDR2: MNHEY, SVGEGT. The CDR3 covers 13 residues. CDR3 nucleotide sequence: TGTGCCAGCAGTTCTGGGGGAAGGGTCGAGCAGTACTTC. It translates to CASSSGGRVEQYF.

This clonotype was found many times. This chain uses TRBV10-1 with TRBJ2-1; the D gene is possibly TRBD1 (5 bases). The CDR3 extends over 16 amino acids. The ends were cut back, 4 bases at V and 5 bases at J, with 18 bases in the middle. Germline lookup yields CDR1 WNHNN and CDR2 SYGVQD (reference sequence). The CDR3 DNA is TGCGCCAGCAGTGGTAGGGGCTACCTCCATGACAATGAGCAGTTCTTC. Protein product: CASSGRGYLHDNEQFF.

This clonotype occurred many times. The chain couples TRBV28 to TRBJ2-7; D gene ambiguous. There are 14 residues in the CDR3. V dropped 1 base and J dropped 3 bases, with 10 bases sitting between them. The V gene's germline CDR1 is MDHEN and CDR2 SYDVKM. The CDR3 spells CASSLFSTRYEQYF. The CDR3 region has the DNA TGTGCCAGCAGTTTATTCTCGACACGCTACGAGCAGTACTTC.

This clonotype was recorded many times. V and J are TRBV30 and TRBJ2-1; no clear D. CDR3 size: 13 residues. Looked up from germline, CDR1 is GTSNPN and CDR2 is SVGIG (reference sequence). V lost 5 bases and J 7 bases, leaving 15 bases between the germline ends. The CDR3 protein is CAWQRFLGNEQFF. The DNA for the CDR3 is TGTGCCTGGCAAAGATTCTTGGGGAATGAGCAGTTCTTC.

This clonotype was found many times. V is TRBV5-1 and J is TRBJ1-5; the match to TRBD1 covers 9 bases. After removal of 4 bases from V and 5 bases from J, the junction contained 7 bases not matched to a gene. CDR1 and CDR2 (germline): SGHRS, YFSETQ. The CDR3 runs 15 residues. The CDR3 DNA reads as TGCGCCAGCAGCCCCACAGGGGGCACGTATCAGCCCCAGCATTTT. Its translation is CASSPTGGTYQPQHF.

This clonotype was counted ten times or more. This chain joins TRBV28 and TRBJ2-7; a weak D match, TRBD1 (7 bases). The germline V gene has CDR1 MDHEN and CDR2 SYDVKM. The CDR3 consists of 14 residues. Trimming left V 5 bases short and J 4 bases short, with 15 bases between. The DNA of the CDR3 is TGTGCCAGCAGTGAGACAGGGAGGTTGTACGAGCAGTACTTC. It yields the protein CASSETGRLYEQYF.

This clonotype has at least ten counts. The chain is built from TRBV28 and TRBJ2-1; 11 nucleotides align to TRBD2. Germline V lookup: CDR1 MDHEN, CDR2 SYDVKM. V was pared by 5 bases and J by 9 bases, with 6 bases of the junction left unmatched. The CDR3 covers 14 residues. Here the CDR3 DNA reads TGTGCCAGCAGTCGACTAGCGGGATCCGGTGAGCAGTTCTTC. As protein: CASSRLAGSGEQFF.

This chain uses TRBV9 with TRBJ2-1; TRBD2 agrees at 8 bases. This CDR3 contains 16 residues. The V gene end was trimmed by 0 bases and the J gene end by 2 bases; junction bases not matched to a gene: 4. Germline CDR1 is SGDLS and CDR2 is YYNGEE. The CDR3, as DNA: TGTGCCAGCAGCGTAGTGTCGGGAGGGCCCTACAATGAGCAGTTCTTC. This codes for CASSVVSGGPYNEQFF.

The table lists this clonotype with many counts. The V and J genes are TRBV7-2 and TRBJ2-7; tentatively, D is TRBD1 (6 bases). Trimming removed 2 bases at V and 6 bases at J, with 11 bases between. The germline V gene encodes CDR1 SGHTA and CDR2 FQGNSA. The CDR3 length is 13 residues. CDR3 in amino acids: CASSLLSGVEQYF. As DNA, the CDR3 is TGTGCCAGCAGCTTACTTTCAGGGGTCGAGCAGTACTTC.

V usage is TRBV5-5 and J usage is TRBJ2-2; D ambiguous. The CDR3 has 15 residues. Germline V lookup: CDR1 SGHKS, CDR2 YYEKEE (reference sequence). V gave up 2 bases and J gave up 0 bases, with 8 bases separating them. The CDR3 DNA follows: TGTGCCAGCAGCTTAATGCGAGCGAACACCGGGGAGCTGTTTTTT. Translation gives CASSLMRANTGELFF.